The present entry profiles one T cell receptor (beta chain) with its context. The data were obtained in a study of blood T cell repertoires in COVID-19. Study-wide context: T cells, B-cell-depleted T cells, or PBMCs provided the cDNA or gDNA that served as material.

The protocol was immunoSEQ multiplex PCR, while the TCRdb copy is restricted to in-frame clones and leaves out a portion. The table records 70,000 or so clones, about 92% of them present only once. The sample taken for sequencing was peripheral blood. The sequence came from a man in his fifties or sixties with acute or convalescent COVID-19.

The CDR3 bases are TGTGCCAGCAGCACAGCTGGTAGCGGGAGGGGGGAGACCCAGTACTTC. Translating it yields CASSTAGSGRGETQYF. V is TRBV3-1 (or the pseudogene TRBV3-2) and J is TRBJ2-5; 11 nucleotides align to TRBD2. Looked up from germline, CDR1 is LGHDT and CDR2 is YNNKEL (reference sequence). V was clipped by 5 bases and J by 5 bases; unmatched bases: 10. The CDR3 runs 16 residues.